This T cell receptor (beta chain) was obtained from a study of T cell clonotyping in hematopoietic cell transplantation (dated by TCRdb to about 2021). For the wider study: Recipient samples taken before transplant were obtained following cytoreduction. Patient recruitment ran from 2015 to January 2017, and follow-up continued until late 2020 or death. A total of more than 110 blood samples were gathered in the study from 35 to 45 consecutive transplant recipients along with their related donors.

Per the germline V gene, MDHEN is the CDR1 and SYDVKM is the CDR2. The CDR3 measures 13 amino acids from cysteine to phenylalanine. The CDR3 DNA has 39 bases and is translated from base 1. V loses 6 bases, J loses 6 bases, and the germline ends lie 14 bases apart. The time point tag for this specimen amounts to: recipient sample about 28 days before transplant, after cytoreduction. Blood samples were obtained from recipients approximately 28 days before transplant and at days 30, 100 and 180 after transplant. Nuclei Lysis Solution was used to extract genomic DNA from fresh or cryopreserved unfractionated peripheral blood mononuclear cells. Paper-wide results and their limitations: Only a small fraction of recipient repertoires overlapped donor repertoires, with over 97% appearing de novo at the given depth. The sample size was limited, and CD4 and CD8 repertoire contributions could not be separated because cells were not sorted. A decrease in recipient TCR diversity was observed after transplant, and a progressive increase in pathologically expanded clonotypes was seen from day 30 to day 180. Broader TCR repertoire diversity after transplant was predicted by Inverse Simpson Index values from donors and from recipients before transplant.

With the immunoSEQ assay, which is a bias-controlled multiplex PCR relying on V- and J-specific primers, TCR beta CDR3 regions were amplified from genomic DNA. A second PCR step added a proprietary barcode and Illumina adapter sequences to the CDR3 amplicons. An Illumina MiSeq instrument was used for sequencing of the CDR3 libraries. The authors' pipeline ran thus. Export and quality control were performed with immunoSEQ Analyzer 3.0, and downstream analyses were performed with R Bioconductor and Immunarch. Only productive rearrangements in the normalized downsampled data set were used to calculate repertoire metrics. In the normalized cohort, clonotypes with more than 5 templates were defined as pathologically expanded. Repertoire diversity was measured with the Inverse Simpson Index. The non-normalized data set was used for CMV-specificity analyses so that all clonotypes could be captured. Entries here come from immuneACCESS through TCRdb and include only in-frame sequences with V and J called. Some clones fail to appear in such tables; in the studies checked, an unresolved V gene covers under half of the shortfall, and the cause of the remainder is unknown. That table furnishes V, J and clone size, whereas the DNA furnished D and trimming. In all, the sample holds tens of thousands of clones, and about 96% of those were seen once. The ten largest clones represent under 2% of the sample.

About this clone: Its cognate antigen has yet to be identified. No per-base quality is available; no much larger clone lies one base away.

In this chain, TRBV28 is recombined with TRBJ1-1, with no D gene named confidently. This TCR was recovered from a woman aged 45-65 years with acute myeloid leukemia. Some clones in this sample may be carry-over from other donors' samples. The sequencing here drew on peripheral blood mononuclear cells, taken before stem cell transplant. The DNA sequence is as follows: TGTGCCAGCAGATCGGGATCCCAGCCTGAAGCTTTCTTT. This gives the protein CASRSGSQPEAFF.